Following are 32 T cell receptor beta chains from one sample sequenced in a study of CD8+CD57+ T cells in acquired aplastic anemia. The use of genomic DNA as template underpinned the TCR beta VDJ and CDR3 profiling. One entry per CDR3 protein results from TCRdb running MiXCR on the reads. The profile covers approximately 200,000 distinct CDR3 sequences, with over 60% appearing a single time and approximately 30% taken by the ten largest. The sequenced material came from sorted CD4+, CD8+, or CD8+CD57+ T cells (not recorded which) from PBMCs. These receptors were taken from a human donor in good health.

J is TRBJ2-1 and V is TRBV19; maybe TRBD1 (6 bases). The CDR3 runs 13 residues. The ends were cut back, 7 bases at V and 7 bases at J, with 14 bases in the middle. Germline assignment: CDR1 LNHDA and CDR2 SQIVND (reference sequence). For the CDR3, the DNA is TGTGCCAGTAAAACACAGGGTGGGAATGAGCAGTTCTTC. Translation: CASKTQGGNEQFF.

This rearrangement joins TRBV10-3 to TRBJ2-7; 10 bases agree with TRBD1. The trim removed 3 bases at V and 2 bases at J, leaving 10 bases unmatched. The CDR3 is 17 residues long. In germline, CDR1 is ENHRY, CDR2 SYGVKD. CDR3 in amino acids: CAISDEGQGRPTYEQYF. The CDR3, as DNA: TGTGCCATCAGTGATGAGGGACAGGGGCGACCAACCTACGAGCAGTACTTC.

This clonotype has at least ten counts. The rearrangement joins TRBV4-1 to TRBJ1-1; no definite D call. The germline CDR1 and CDR2 sequences are MGHRA and YSYEKL. The CDR3 spans 14 residues. V lost 2 bases and J 0 bases, leaving 7 bases between the germline ends. The CDR3 nucleotides read TGCGCCAGCAGCCAAAATGTGTTGAACACTGAAGCTTTCTTT. Protein sequence: CASSQNVLNTEAFF.

At least ten counts were recorded for this clonotype. The rearrangement uses TRBV20-1 and TRBJ2-7; 7 nucleotides match TRBD2. CDR3 length: 13 residues. The junction had 4 bases not matched to a gene; V was cut back by 3 bases and J by 2 bases. Germline CDR1 is DFQATT and CDR2 is SNEGSKA (reference sequence). As DNA, the CDR3 is TGCAGTGCTAGGGCGGGAGTGCCCTACGAGCAGTACTTC. It is translated as CSARAGVPYEQYF.

On this clonotype itself: This may come from a read error, since a much larger clone is one base off. This CDR3 fails to terminate in the conserved phenylalanine or tryptophan, so it likely reflects a read error. This chain joins TRBV7-2 and TRBJ2-1, with a possible D match to TRBD2 (6 bases). The CDR3 has 17 amino acids. The germline gives CDR1 SGHTA, CDR2 FQGNSA. This CDR3 is CACSLRGPAFGGYEQFL. The CDR3 nucleotides read TGTGCCTGCAGCTTGAGGGGACCGGCCTTTGGGGGGTATGAGCAGTTCCTC.

A note on this clonotype: A read error may be the cause here, since a much bigger clone is one base away. The chain carries TRBV14 and TRBJ1-3; D possibly corresponds to TRBD1 (5 bases). CDR1 is SGHDN and CDR2 is FVKESK in the germline V gene. The length of the CDR3 is 14 residues. The CDR3 nucleotides read TGTGCCAGCAGCCAAGAGGGACGGGCGGACACCACATATTTT. This encodes CASSQEGRADTTYF.

At least ten counts were recorded for this clonotype. This chain joins TRBV27 and TRBJ2-2; D is unclear. V was clipped by 5 bases and J by 8 bases, with 9 bases between them. There are 12 residues in the CDR3. Per the germline V gene, CDR1 is MNHEY and CDR2 is SMNVEV (reference sequence). CDR3 sequence (DNA): TGTGCCAGCAGTGTGGGAACTGGGGAGCTGTTTTTT. Translation: CASSVGTGELFF.

This clonotype was counted at least ten times. This chain links TRBV5-4 with TRBJ1-3; the D is unclear. Germline V CDR1 and CDR2: SGHNT, YYREEE (reference sequence). There are 15 residues in the CDR3. The V and J ends lost 6 bases and 0 bases respectively, with 13 bases between them. The CDR3 nucleotides read TGTGCCAGCACCAAAGACCTTCTCTCTGGAAACACCATATATTTT. This codes for CASTKDLLSGNTIYF.

This chain uses TRBV11-2 with TRBJ2-5; 9 nucleotides agree with TRBD1. Germline V gene data show CDR1 as SGHAT and CDR2 as FQNNGV. The CDR3 runs to 15 residues. Unmatched junction bases numbered 2, after V lost 1 base and J lost 2 bases. The CDR3 coding sequence is TGTGCCAGCAGCTTAGGGGGGACAGGGCAAGAGACCCAGTACTTC. Translation gives CASSLGGTGQETQYF.

In this sample, this clonotype turned up once. The V gene is TRBV29-1, the J gene TRBJ2-1; 13 nucleotides match TRBD2. This CDR3 comprises 16 residues. Germline V gene sequence: CDR1 SQVTM, CDR2 ANQGSEA. The junction had 7 bases not matched to a gene; V was cut back by 8 bases and J by 0 bases. CDR3 coding DNA: TGCAGCTTAGGACTAGCGGGGGCCTTCTCCTACAATGAGCAGTTCTTC. It encodes CSLGLAGAFSYNEQFF.

Here the CDR3 reads CASSLTADSPLHF. The DNA of the CDR3 is TGCGCCAGCAGCTTGACAGCAGATTCACCCCTCCACTTT. The chain links TRBV5-1 to TRBJ1-6, with no clear D. CDR3 length: 13 residues. The V and J ends lost 1 base and 8 bases respectively, with 7 bases between them. The germline V gene encodes CDR1 SGHRS and CDR2 YFSETQ.

This sequence joins TRBV2 and TRBJ2-5, with D possibly matching TRBD1 (5 bases). Trimming removed 6 bases at V and 9 bases at J, with 17 bases between. This CDR3 is 13 amino acids long. Germline CDR1 and CDR2: SNHLY and FYNNEI. The CDR3 region is CASSDDSYQPQYF. Written as DNA, the CDR3 is TGTGCCAGCAGCGACGACAGTTATCAGCCCCAGTACTTC.

The chain is built from TRBV2 and TRBJ1-2; D is ambiguous. Between the trimmed V and J ends, which lost 3 bases and 6 bases, there was a span of 14 bases. The germline gives CDR1 SNHLY, CDR2 FYNNEI. The CDR3 has 14 amino acids. CDR3 protein: CASSEESGFDGYTF. The CDR3 DNA follows: TGTGCCAGCAGTGAGGAGTCAGGCTTCGATGGCTACACCTTC.

V usage is TRBV5-6 and J usage is TRBJ2-2, with D possibly called TRBD1 or TRBD2 (5 bases each). V was pared by 0 bases and J by 6 bases, with 6 bases between. CDR1 and CDR2 (germline): SGHDT, YYEEEE. The CDR3 spans 13 residues. DNA for the CDR3: TGTGCCAGCAGCTTGGGAGGGGCCGGGGAGCTGTTTTTT. It encodes CASSLGGAGELFF.

V is TRBV9 and J is TRBJ2-3, with 9 bases fitting TRBD2. Germline V gives CDR1 SGDLS, CDR2 YYNGEE. The V gene end was trimmed by 2 bases and the J gene end by 4 bases; junction bases not matched to a gene: 11. This CDR3 is 17 amino acids long. CDR3 residues: CASSVARTSEVADTQYF. CDR3 in DNA: TGTGCCAGCAGCGTCGCCCGGACTAGCGAGGTGGCAGATACGCAGTATTTT.

The sample holds one count of this clonotype. The chain links TRBV24-1 to TRBJ2-7, with a possible D match to TRBD2 (6 bases). The CDR3 runs 13 residues. V was clipped by 4 bases and J by 7 bases, with 13 bases between them. Germline loops: CDR1 KGHDR, CDR2 SFDVKD. Written as DNA, the CDR3 is TGTGCCACCAGTGACACTAGCCTGGGGGAGCAGTACTTC. As protein: CATSDTSLGEQYF.

This clonotype was recorded many times. The chain joins TRBV19 to TRBJ2-7; tentative D call: TRBD1 (6 bases). Germline loops: CDR1 LNHDA, CDR2 SQIVND (reference sequence). The CDR3 extends over 15 amino acids. The V end was cut by 4 bases, the J end by 2 bases, with 15 bases between. The CDR3 sequence is CASSKGDTMTYEQYF. DNA for the CDR3: TGTGCCAGTAGTAAGGGGGACACGATGACCTACGAGCAGTACTTC. The entire variable domain, with the rest obtained from reference TRBV19 and TRBJ2-7, is as follows: DGGITQSPKYLFRKEGQNVTLSCEQNLNHDAMYWYRQDPGQGLRLIYYSQIVNDFQKGDIAEGYSVSREKKESFPLTVTSAQKNPTAFYLCASSKGDTMTYEQYFGPGTRLTVT.

The chain employs TRBV7-9 and TRBJ1-3; D remains unclear. The V end lost 5 bases, the J end lost 4 bases, and 9 bases lay between the germline ends. The CDR3 has 13 residues. The germline CDR1 and CDR2 sequences are SEHNR and FQNEAQ (reference sequence). CDR3 protein: CASSPKQGNTIYF. CDR3 nucleotide sequence: TGTGCCAGCAGCCCGAAACAGGGAAACACCATATATTTT. Together with reference TRBV7-9 and TRBJ1-3, the CDR3 gives the full variable domain: DTGVSQNPRHKITKRGQNVTFRCDPISEHNRLYWYRQTLGQGPEFLTYFQNEAQLEKSRLLSDRFSAERPKGSFSTLEIQRTEQGDSAMYLCASSPKQGNTIYFGEGSWLTVV.

This clonotype was counted ten times or more. This sequence may be a read error, since a much larger clone differs from it by one base. The final CDR3 position lacks the conserved phenylalanine or tryptophan, pointing to a likely read error. The chain has TRBV7-9 and TRBJ2-7, with D uncertain. This CDR3 is built from 13 residues. V dropped 2 bases and J dropped 3 bases, with 8 bases sitting between them. Germline assignment: CDR1 SEHNR and CDR2 FQNEAQ (reference sequence). CDR3 sequence reads: CASSLPWSYEQYL. The CDR3, as DNA: TGTGCCAGCAGCTTACCCTGGAGCTACGAGCAGTACCTC.

The gene calls are TRBV2 and TRBJ1-6; D gene ambiguous. Germline lookup yields CDR1 SNHLY and CDR2 FYNNEI. The germline V and J ends were trimmed by 9 bases and 0 bases, with 12 bases remaining between them. There are 15 residues in the CDR3. DNA of the CDR3: TGTGCCAGTCAACAGTTCAGCTCCTATAATTCACCCCTCCACTTT. It encodes CASQQFSSYNSPLHF.

This clonotype was picked up many times. The chain joins TRBV12-3 or TRBV12-4 to TRBJ1-2, with a tentative D call TRBD1 (5 bases). This CDR3 contains 16 residues. V dropped 5 bases and J dropped 4 bases, with 20 bases sitting between them. The CDR3 nucleotides are TGTGCCAGCAGTCCCTCCAGGGCAGGGCGGATCTATGGCTACACCTTC. Translation gives CASSPSRAGRIYGYTF.

The rearrangement uses TRBV5-1 and TRBJ1-6; D unclear. Germline V gene data show CDR1 as SGHRS and CDR2 as YFSETQ. Between the trimmed V and J ends, which lost 0 bases and 4 bases, there was a span of 5 bases. This CDR3 has 14 amino acids. The chain's CDR3 is CASSLAGYNSPLHF. CDR3 nucleotides: TGCGCCAGCAGCTTGGCCGGTTATAATTCACCCCTCCACTTT. The full variable domain, in which reference TRBV5-1 and TRBJ1-6 provide the parts outside the CDR3, is KAGVTQTPRYLIKTRGQQVTLSCSPISGHRSVSWYQQTPGQGLQFLFEYFSETQRNKGNFPGRFSGRQFSNSRSEMNVSTLELGDSALYLCASSLAGYNSPLHFGNGTRLTVT.

The rearrangement links TRBV2 to TRBJ1-2, with 10 bases identical to TRBD1. V lost 1 base to trimming and J lost 7 bases; unmatched junction nucleotides: 6. Germline-derived CDR1 and CDR2 are SNHLY and FYNNEI. CDR3 length equals 15 residues. CDR3 nucleotides: TGTGCCAGCAGTGAAGGAGAGACAGGGGGCTTTGGCTACACCTTC. Translation gives CASSEGETGGFGYTF.

The V call is TRBV19, the J call TRBJ2-6; D possibly corresponds to TRBD1 (6 bases). Deletions cut 9 bases from V and 2 bases from J, with 11 bases between. Germline V gene data show CDR1 as LNHDA and CDR2 as SQIVND (reference sequence). CDR3 length equals 14 residues. CDR3 region: CASYEGAGANVLTF. The CDR3 DNA is TGTGCCAGCTATGAGGGGGCTGGGGCCAACGTCCTGACTTTC.

The chain combines TRBV29-1 with TRBJ1-2; 8 positions match TRBD1. V lost 7 bases, J lost 4 bases, and 8 bases stayed unmatched. The germline V gene has CDR1 SQVTM and CDR2 ANQGSEA. This CDR3 contains 13 residues. In DNA form, the CDR3 reads TGCAGCGCGTCAGTGCAGGGGGCCTATGGCTACACCTTC. It is translated as CSASVQGAYGYTF. Complete variable domain (other parts from reference TRBV29-1 and TRBJ1-2): SAVISQKPSRDICQRGTSLTIQCQVDSQVTMMFWYRQQPGQSLTLIATANQGSEATYESGFVIDKFPISRPNLTFSTLTVSNMSPEDSSIYLCSASVQGAYGYTFGSGTRLTVV.

The gene calls are TRBV20-1 and TRBJ2-5, with D perhaps TRBD1 (5 bases). Germline lookup yields CDR1 DFQATT and CDR2 SNEGSKA (reference sequence). Trimming left V 2 bases short and J 3 bases short, with 7 bases between. The CDR3 runs 12 residues. In DNA form, the CDR3 reads TGCAGTGCTAGACCAGGGAAAGAGACCCAGTACTTC. It is translated as CSARPGKETQYF.

V is TRBV13 and J is TRBJ1-2; D remains ambiguous. The CDR3 is 16 residues long. CDR1 is PRHDT, CDR2 FYEKMQ, per germline (reference sequence). Trimming removed 0 bases from V and 2 bases from J, with 13 bases in between. CDR3 nucleotide sequence: TGTGCCAGCAGCTTAGGCGGTCAGACCGAGAACTATGGCTACACCTTC. Its protein is CASSLGGQTENYGYTF.

The chain carries TRBV20-1 and TRBJ2-5; 11 nucleotides agree with TRBD2. The CDR3 extends over 20 amino acids. The germline CDR1 and CDR2 sequences are DFQATT and SNEGSKA (reference sequence). J was trimmed by 4 bases and V by 4 bases; bases with no gene match: 23. The CDR3 here is CSATSRGGVVAGGVLETQYF. For the CDR3, the DNA is TGCAGTGCTACTTCCCGGGGCGGCGTAGTAGCGGGGGGGGTCCTAGAGACCCAGTACTTC.

The V call is TRBV9, the J call TRBJ2-1, with 11 positions matching TRBD1. The ends lost 3 bases at V and 6 bases at J; junction bases unmatched: 8. CDR1 and CDR2 from the germline V gene are SGDLS and YYNGEE. CDR3 size: 16 residues. CDR3 DNA sequence: TGTGCCAGCAGCGGACCCACGGGACAGGGGGTCAATGAGCAGTTCTTC. Translation gives CASSGPTGQGVNEQFF.

The chain is built from TRBV5-6 and TRBJ2-1; D unresolved. Trimming pared 4 bases from V and 7 bases from J, leaving 12 bases between. The V gene's germline CDR1 is SGHDT and CDR2 YYEEEE. The CDR3 contains 13 residues. Written as DNA, the CDR3 is TGTGCCAGCAGCCCAGACACGACTAATGAGCAGTTCTTC. Its translation is CASSPDTTNEQFF. Full variable domain (missing parts from reference TRBV5-6 and TRBJ2-1): DAGVTQSPTHLIKTRGQQVTLRCSPKSGHDTVSWYQQALGQGPQFIFQYYEEEERQRGNFPDRFSGHQFPNYSSELNVNALLLGDSALYLCASSPDTTNEQFFGPGTRLTVL.

V is TRBV6-4 and J is TRBJ2-7; 8 bases are a match to TRBD1. Germline V gene sequence: CDR1 MRHNA, CDR2 SNTAGT. This CDR3 contains 15 residues. The V and J ends lost 4 bases and 0 bases, in that order; junction bases with no gene match: 5. Here the CDR3 reads CASSAEDRVSYEQYF. The CDR3 DNA sequence: TGTGCCAGCAGTGCTGAGGACAGGGTCTCCTACGAGCAGTACTTC.

In regard to this clonotype: A read error may account for a junction end that differs from germline. The V call is TRBV14, the J call TRBJ1-2; D gene unclear. Germline-derived CDR1 and CDR2 are SGHDN and FVKESK. The CDR3 sequence is 14 residues long. The CDR3 region has the DNA TGTGCCAGCAGCCAAGACCGAAATAACAATGGCTACACCTTC. Protein sequence: CASSQDRNNNGYTF.